Sequencing of this TCR beta chain was carried out in a study of T cell responses to AZD1222 COVID-19 vaccine. From germline, CDR1 is MNHNY and CDR2 SVGAGI (reference sequence). Trimming cost V 4 bases and J 2 bases, with 13 bases left between them. This CDR3 has 15 amino acids. With respect to this clone: Its antigen is as yet unknown.

The study's findings and limits: Clonal diversity may have been underestimated in mostly white British donors. Close to half of all spike-specific TCRs reportedly target regions of the variants that are unmutated.

The protocol was immunoSEQ multiplex PCR, while the TCRdb copy is restricted to in-frame clones and leaves out a portion. Of roughly 120,000 clones listed, around 90% are singletons. V usage is TRBV6-6 and J usage is TRBJ2-3; perhaps TRBD2 as D (5 bases). This specimen was peripheral blood, taken on day 0 of MenACWY control vaccination. The TCR was taken from an adult in good health. DNA of the CDR3: TGTGCCAGCAGTTCGGCGGGCAGGATCACAGATACGCAGTATTTT. Protein product: CASSSAGRITDTQYF.